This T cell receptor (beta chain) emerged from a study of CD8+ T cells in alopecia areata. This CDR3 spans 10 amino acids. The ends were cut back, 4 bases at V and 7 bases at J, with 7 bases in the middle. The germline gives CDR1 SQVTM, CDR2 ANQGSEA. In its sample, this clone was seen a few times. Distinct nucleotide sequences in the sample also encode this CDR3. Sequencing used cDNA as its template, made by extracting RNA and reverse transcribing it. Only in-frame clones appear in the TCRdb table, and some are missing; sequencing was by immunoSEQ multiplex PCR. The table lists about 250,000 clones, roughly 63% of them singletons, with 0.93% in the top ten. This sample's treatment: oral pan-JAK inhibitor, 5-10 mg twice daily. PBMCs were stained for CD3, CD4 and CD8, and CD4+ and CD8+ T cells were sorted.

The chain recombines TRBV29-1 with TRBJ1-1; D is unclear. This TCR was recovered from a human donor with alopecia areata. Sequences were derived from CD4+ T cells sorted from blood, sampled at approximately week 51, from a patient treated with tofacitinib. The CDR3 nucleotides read TGCAGCGTTGGTAGGGTTGAAGCTTTCTTT. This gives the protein CSVGRVEAFF.